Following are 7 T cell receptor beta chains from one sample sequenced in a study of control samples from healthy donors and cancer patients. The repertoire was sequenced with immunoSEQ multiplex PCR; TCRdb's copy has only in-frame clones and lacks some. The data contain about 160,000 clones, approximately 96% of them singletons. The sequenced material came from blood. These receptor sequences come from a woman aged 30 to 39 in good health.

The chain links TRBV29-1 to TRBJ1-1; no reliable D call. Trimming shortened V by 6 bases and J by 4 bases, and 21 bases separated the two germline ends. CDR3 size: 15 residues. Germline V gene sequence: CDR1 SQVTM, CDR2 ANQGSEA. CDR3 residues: CSVHPPRGSGTEAFF. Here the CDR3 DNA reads TGCAGCGTCCATCCCCCGCGGGGTTCTGGCACTGAAGCTTTCTTT.

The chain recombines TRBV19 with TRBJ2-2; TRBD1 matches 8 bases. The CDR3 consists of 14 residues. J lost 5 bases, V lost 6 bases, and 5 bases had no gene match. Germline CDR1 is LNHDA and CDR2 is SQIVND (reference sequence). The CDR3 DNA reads TGTGCCAGTAGCAGGGACAGGTTGACCGGGGAGCTGTTTTTT. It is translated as CASSRDRLTGELFF.

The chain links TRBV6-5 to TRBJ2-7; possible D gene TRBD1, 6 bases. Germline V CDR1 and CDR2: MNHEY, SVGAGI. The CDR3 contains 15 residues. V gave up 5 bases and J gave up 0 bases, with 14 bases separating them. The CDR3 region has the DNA TGTGCCAGCAGTAATGACAGGAGAGGCTCCTACGAGCAGTACTTC. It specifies CASSNDRRGSYEQYF.

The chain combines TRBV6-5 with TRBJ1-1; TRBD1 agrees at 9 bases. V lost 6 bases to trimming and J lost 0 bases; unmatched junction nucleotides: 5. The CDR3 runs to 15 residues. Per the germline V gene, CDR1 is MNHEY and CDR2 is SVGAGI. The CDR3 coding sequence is TGTGCCAGCAGGGATGGGACAGGGTTGAACACTGAAGCTTTCTTT. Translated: CASRDGTGLNTEAFF.

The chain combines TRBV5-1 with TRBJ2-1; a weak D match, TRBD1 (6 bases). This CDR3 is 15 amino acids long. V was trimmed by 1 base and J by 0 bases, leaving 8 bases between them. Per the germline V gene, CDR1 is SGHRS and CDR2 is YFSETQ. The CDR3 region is CASSLQDSSYNEQFF. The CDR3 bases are TGCGCCAGCAGCTTGCAGGACAGCTCCTACAATGAGCAGTTCTTC. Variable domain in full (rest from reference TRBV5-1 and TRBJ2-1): KAGVTQTPRYLIKTRGQQVTLSCSPISGHRSVSWYQQTPGQGLQFLFEYFSETQRNKGNFPGRFSGRQFSNSRSEMNVSTLELGDSALYLCASSLQDSSYNEQFFGPGTRLTVL.

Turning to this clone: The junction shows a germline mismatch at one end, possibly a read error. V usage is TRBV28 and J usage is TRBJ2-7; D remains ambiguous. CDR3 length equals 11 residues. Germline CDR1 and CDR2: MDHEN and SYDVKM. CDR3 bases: TGTGCCAGCAGTACGGACCCCCCGGGTGAATTC. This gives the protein CASSTDPPGEF.

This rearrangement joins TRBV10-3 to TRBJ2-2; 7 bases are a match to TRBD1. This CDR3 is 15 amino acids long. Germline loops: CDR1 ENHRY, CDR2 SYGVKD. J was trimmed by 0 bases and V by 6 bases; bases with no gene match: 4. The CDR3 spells CAIRRQGANTGELFF. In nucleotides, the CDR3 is TGTGCCATCAGACGACAGGGCGCGAACACCGGGGAGCTGTTTTTT.